This T cell receptor (beta chain) originates from a study of blood T cell repertoires in COVID-19. Across the whole study: Collection of acute and convalescent COVID-19 samples took place in the United States, Italy and Spain. From T cells, B-cell-depleted T cells, or PBMCs came the material, which was cDNA or gDNA.

The CDR3 runs to 15 residues. J gave up 4 bases and V 0 bases, and 5 bases lay outside the gene matches. Germline V lookup: CDR1 MGHRA, CDR2 YSYEKL. Authors' methods: Estimates of nucleated cell counts were drawn from the amplification of reference gene primers. Assay used: immunoSEQ multiplex PCR; TCRdb lists only in-frame clones, some missing. D and trimming were read from the DNA, whereas the V and J calls and clone size are those reported in that table. This sample has about 120,000 clones, with about 88% found just once. Sequenced input: peripheral blood. The genes are TRBV4-1 and TRBJ1-2; 7 bases line up with TRBD1. This clonotype originated in a woman aged 80 or older with acute or convalescent COVID-19. The CDR3 here is CASSQEEGAGYGYTF. The CDR3 nucleotides read TGCGCCAGCAGCCAAGAAGAGGGGGCTGGCTATGGCTACACCTTC.